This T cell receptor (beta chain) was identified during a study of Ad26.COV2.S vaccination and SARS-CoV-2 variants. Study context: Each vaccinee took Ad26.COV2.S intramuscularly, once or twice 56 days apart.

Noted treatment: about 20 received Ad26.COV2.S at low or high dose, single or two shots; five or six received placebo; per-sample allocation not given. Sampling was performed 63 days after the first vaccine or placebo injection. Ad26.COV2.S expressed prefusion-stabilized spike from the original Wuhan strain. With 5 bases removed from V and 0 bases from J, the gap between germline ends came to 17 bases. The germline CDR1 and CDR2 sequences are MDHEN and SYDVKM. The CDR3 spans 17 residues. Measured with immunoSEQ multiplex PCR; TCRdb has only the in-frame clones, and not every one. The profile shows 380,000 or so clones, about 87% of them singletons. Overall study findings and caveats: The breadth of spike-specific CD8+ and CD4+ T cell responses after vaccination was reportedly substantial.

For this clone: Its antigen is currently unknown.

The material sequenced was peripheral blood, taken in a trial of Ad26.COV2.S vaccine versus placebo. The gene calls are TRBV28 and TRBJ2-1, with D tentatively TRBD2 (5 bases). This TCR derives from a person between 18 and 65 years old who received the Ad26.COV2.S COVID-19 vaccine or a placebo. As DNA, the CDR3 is TGTGCCAGCAGTCCTTATCTAGACTACAGCTCCTACAATGAGCAGTTCTTC. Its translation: CASSPYLDYSSYNEQFF.